The entry below describes one T cell receptor beta chain. The data were taken from a study of T cell changes during pregnancy in multiple sclerosis. Here immunoSEQ multiplex PCR was the method, and the copy in TCRdb shows in-frame clones only, minus some. The table records about 80,000 clones, under 95% of them present only once. The CDR3 runs 13 residues. The junction had 8 bases not matched to a gene; V was cut back by 8 bases and J by 5 bases. In germline, CDR1 is MNHEY, CDR2 SMNVEV (reference sequence). The source material was peripheral blood, sampled before pregnancy. V and J are TRBV27 and TRBJ2-7; 8 nucleotides line up with TRBD1. This TCR was recovered from a female donor with multiple sclerosis, enrolled in a pregnancy study. CDR3 in DNA: TGTGCCAGCTCCCTGACAGGGGTCGACGAGCAGTACTTC. This gives the protein CASSLTGVDEQYF.